Below, 27 T cell receptor beta chains from the same sample are listed, as sequenced in a study of cytomegalovirus exposure and HLA in healthy donors. The PCR employed 60 Vbeta primers together with 13 Jbeta primers. Profiled with immunoSEQ multiplex PCR; TCRdb holds only in-frame clones, not every one. This table has 150,000 to 200,000 clones, about 80% appearing once. The sequencing input was PBMCs. The receptors stem from a man aged 40-55 years in good health and CMV-seropositive.

The CDR3 reads CASSPVGTSGSNTDTQYF. The DNA of the CDR3 is TGTGCCAGCAGCCCAGTGGGAACTAGCGGGAGTAACACAGATACGCAGTATTTT. V and J are TRBV9 and TRBJ2-3, with 11 nucleotides matching TRBD2. Trimming removed 4 bases from V and 2 bases from J; junction bases left unmatched: 12. This CDR3 comprises 18 residues. Germline V gene lookup returns CDR1 SGDLS and CDR2 YYNGEE.

V is TRBV18 and J is TRBJ1-4, with D possibly TRBD1 on 6 matching bases. The CDR3 consists of 18 residues. V was cut by 1 base and J by 0 bases, with 15 bases left in between. Germline-derived CDR1 and CDR2 are KGHSH and LQKENI. The CDR3 protein is CASSPQSGAYATNEKLFF. For the CDR3, the DNA is TGTGCCAGCTCACCACAGTCAGGGGCTTATGCAACTAATGAAAAACTGTTTTTT. The variable domain in full, with the rest retrieved from reference TRBV18 and TRBJ1-4, is NAGVMQNPRHLVRRRGQEARLRCSPMKGHSHVYWYRQLPEEGLKFMVYLQKENIIDESGMPKERFSAEFPKEGPSILRIQQVVRGDSAAYFCASSPQSGAYATNEKLFFGSGTQLSVL.

The rearrangement links TRBV6-5 to TRBJ2-7, with TRBD2 identical over 13 bases. The CDR3 is 15 residues long. Trimming at V came to 6 bases and at J to 5 bases, leaving 7 bases not matched to a gene. Germline V lookup: CDR1 MNHEY, CDR2 SVGAGI. In DNA, the CDR3 is TGTGCCAGCAGCTCCGGACTAGCGGGAGTTAACGAGCAGTACTTC. Translating gives CASSSGLAGVNEQYF.

This clone was counted only a few times. The J gene is TRBJ2-2, the V gene TRBV4-1, with TRBD2 matching 10 bases. The CDR3 runs 17 residues. From germline, CDR1 is MGHRA and CDR2 YSYEKL. V trimming: 1 base; J trimming: 4 bases; junction bases outside the gene matches: 6. This CDR3 reads CASSQVPTSGFTGELFF. The CDR3, as DNA: TGCGCCAGCAGCCAAGTTCCGACTAGCGGGTTCACCGGGGAGCTGTTTTTT.

The chain uses TRBV7-2 and TRBJ2-7; D perhaps matches TRBD1 (6 bases). The V gene's germline CDR1 is SGHTA and CDR2 FQGNSA. The ends were cut back, 4 bases at V and 3 bases at J, with 16 bases in the middle. The CDR3 totals 15 residues. The CDR3 protein is CASSYGPGHHYEQYF. CDR3 bases: TGTGCCAGCAGCTACGGCCCGGGACATCACTACGAGCAGTACTTC.

The chain uses TRBV7-2 and TRBJ2-6, with D possibly being TRBD2 (5 bases). Per germline, CDR1 SGHTA and CDR2 FQGNSA. Trimming stripped 1 base from V and 3 bases from J, with 7 bases between. The length of the CDR3 is 15 residues. The chain's CDR3 is CASSLGGYGANVLTF. Written as DNA, the CDR3 is TGTGCCAGCAGCTTAGGAGGGTATGGGGCCAACGTCCTGACTTTC.

The J gene is TRBJ1-5, the V gene TRBV6-5; D might be TRBD1 (5 bases). The germline CDR1 and CDR2 sequences are MNHEY and SVGAGI. Trimming removed 6 bases from V and 1 base from J, with 10 bases in between. The length of the CDR3 is 14 residues. The CDR3 loop reads CASSRRESNQPQHF. The CDR3 DNA follows: TGTGCCAGCAGCCGCAGGGAAAGCAATCAGCCCCAGCATTTT.

This sequence joins TRBV4-2 and TRBJ2-3, with a weak D call TRBD2 (5 bases). V lost 7 bases, J lost 1 base, and 12 bases lay in between. The germline gives CDR1 LGHNA, CDR2 YNFKEQ. The CDR3 runs to 14 residues. The chain's CDR3 is CASTISGGTDTQYF. The CDR3, as DNA: TGTGCCAGCACCATATCCGGGGGCACAGATACGCAGTATTTT.

As regards this clone: Sequence at one end of the junction differs from germline and may be a read error. The gene calls are TRBV2 and TRBJ2-7, with 7 bases aligning to TRBD2. The CDR3 is 14 residues long. Germline V lookup: CDR1 SNHLY, CDR2 FYNNEI. Written as DNA, the CDR3 is TGTGCCAGCAGCGCGATCCCCCAGGCGGGAGAACTTCACTTC. It is translated as CASSAIPQAGELHF.

The chain couples TRBV5-1 to TRBJ2-1; perhaps TRBD1 as D (6 bases). This CDR3 has 15 amino acids. With 4 bases removed from V and 5 bases from J, the gap between germline ends came to 16 bases. From germline, CDR1 is SGHRS and CDR2 YFSETQ. CDR3 protein: CASSAQGVKDNEQFF. CDR3 DNA sequence: TGCGCCAGCAGCGCACAGGGAGTTAAGGACAATGAGCAGTTCTTC.

V and J are TRBV9 and TRBJ2-3; D is perhaps TRBD2 (6 bases). This CDR3 has 16 amino acids. V lost 4 bases to trimming and J lost 4 bases, with 19 bases between them. Germline loops: CDR1 SGDLS, CDR2 YYNGEE. The CDR3 DNA reads as TGTGCCAGCAGCCCTCCCCCCGGGAGCCTGGCAGATACGCAGTATTTT. Translating gives CASSPPPGSLADTQYF.

CDR3 loop: CASSYVTGNSPLHF. CDR3 nucleotides: TGTGCCAGCAGTTACGTGACAGGGAATTCACCCCTCCACTTT. The genes are TRBV6-6 and TRBJ1-6; 7 bases line up with TRBD1. Per the germline V gene, CDR1 is MNHNY and CDR2 is SVGAGI (reference sequence). J lost 7 bases, V lost 2 bases, and 2 bases had no gene match. The CDR3 totals 14 residues.

This clone has only a few counts. This rearrangement joins TRBV5-4 to TRBJ2-5; 7 bases match TRBD1. V shed 4 bases and J 5 bases; nucleotides not matched to a gene: 11. Germline CDR1 SGHNT, CDR2 YYREEE (reference sequence). The CDR3 contains 15 residues. CDR3 loop: CASSRQGRRSETQYF. The CDR3 region has the DNA TGTGCCAGCAGCCGACAGGGCCGTCGGTCGGAGACCCAGTACTTC.

The chain employs TRBV28 and TRBJ2-5; 9 bases fit TRBD1. The tail of the sequence fits TRBJ2-7 better, so the J call may be wrong. This CDR3 is built from 15 residues. Germline values: CDR1 MDHEN, CDR2 SYDVKM. CDR3: CASSEGQGNLYEQYF. As DNA, the CDR3 is TGTGCCAGTAGTGAGGGACAGGGAAATCTCTACGAGCAGTACTTC.

The chain joins TRBV5-4 to TRBJ1-5; TRBD1 matches 8 bases. Germline CDR1 SGHNT, CDR2 YYREEE (reference sequence). V trimming: 1 base; J trimming: 7 bases; junction bases outside the gene matches: 4. This CDR3 comprises 14 residues. The CDR3, as DNA: TGTGCCAGCAGCTTGCAGGGGGCCGGGCAGCCCCAGCATTTT. This sequence encodes CASSLQGAGQPQHF.

This chain links TRBV6-1 with TRBJ1-1, with D uncertain. The V end was cut by 3 bases, the J end by 10 bases, with 12 bases between. The CDR3 is made up of 12 amino acids. Looked up from germline, CDR1 is MNHNS and CDR2 is SASEGT. The CDR3 DNA sequence: TGTGCCAGCAGTGACGGGGTTCGTGGAGCTTTCTTT. The encoded protein is CASSDGVRGAFF.

The rearrangement uses TRBV5-1 and TRBJ2-1, with D tentatively TRBD1 (5 bases). The CDR3 length is 15 residues. Germline V gene sequence: CDR1 SGHRS, CDR2 YFSETQ. The V and J ends lost 0 bases and 3 bases respectively, with 10 bases between them. The CDR3 DNA reads as TGCGCCAGCAGCTTGGGACCAGGGAACTACAATGAGCAGTTCTTC. Its translation is CASSLGPGNYNEQFF.

The DNA of the CDR3 is TGCAGTGCTAGAGTTGGGGACTTCACATACTTC. As protein: CSARVGDFTYF. V is TRBV20-1 and J is TRBJ2-7; possible D gene TRBD2, 6 bases. The V gene's germline CDR1 is DFQATT and CDR2 SNEGSKA (reference sequence). The CDR3 length is 11 residues. V lost 1 base and J lost 13, with 14 bases in between.

J is TRBJ1-5 and V is TRBV10-2, with TRBD1 matching over 11 bases. The CDR3 has 13 residues. Germline V gene data show CDR1 as WSHSY and CDR2 as SAAADI. Losses at the gene ends were 6 bases for V and 7 bases for J; bases not matched to a gene: 2. The CDR3 nucleotides are TGCGCCAGCAGGGGACAGGGGGAACAGCCCCAGCATTTT. The encoded protein is CASRGQGEQPQHF.

The genes are TRBV7-3 and TRBJ2-2; 8 bases are shared with TRBD2. The CDR3 runs 17 residues. Trimming at V came to 1 base and at J to 0 bases, leaving 4 bases not matched to a gene. The germline CDR1 and CDR2 sequences are SGHTA and FQGTGA. CDR3 bases: TGTGCCAGCAGCTTAATCATAGCGGGACCGAACACCGGGGAGCTGTTTTTT. Its translation is CASSLIIAGPNTGELFF.

The chain uses TRBV5-4 and TRBJ2-5; 8 positions match TRBD2. CDR1 is SGHNT, CDR2 YYREEE, per germline (reference sequence). J was trimmed by 4 bases and V by 6 bases; bases with no gene match: 14. This CDR3 is built from 16 residues. CDR3 nucleotides: TGTGCCAGCAAGGCTAGCGGGCGCCAGAGGGGAGAGACCCAGTACTTC. Translating gives CASKASGRQRGETQYF.

The chain employs TRBV11-3 and TRBJ2-7; 7 nucleotides agree with TRBD1. The V segment lost 6 bases and the J segment 3 bases; nucleotides outside the gene matches: 5. The CDR3 has 13 amino acids. Germline assignment: CDR1 SGHNT and CDR2 YENEEA. The chain's CDR3 is CASRPTGDYEQYF. The CDR3, as DNA: TGTGCCAGCAGGCCCACAGGGGACTACGAGCAGTACTTC.

This chain links TRBV5-6 with TRBJ2-5, with 11 bases lining up with TRBD2. The closer fit of TRBJ2-7 to the DNA end suggests the J call may be wrong. The CDR3 length is 15 residues. CDR1 is SGHDT and CDR2 is YYEEEE in the germline V gene. The DNA of the CDR3 is TGTGCCAGCAGCTTGGGTAGCGGGAGGGCCTACGAGCAGTACTTC. Translating gives CASSLGSGRAYEQYF.

The chain employs TRBV15 and TRBJ1-1; 10 bases match TRBD1. With V trimmed by 0 bases and J by 7 bases, 11 bases remained unmatched. Per germline, CDR1 LNHNV and CDR2 YYDKDF (reference sequence). The CDR3 sequence is 17 residues long. The CDR3 nucleotides are TGTGCCACCAGCAGAGATACCAGGACAGGGGGTGGTGGTGAAGCTTTCTTT. Translation: CATSRDTRTGGGGEAFF.

This clone was counted a single time. The V call is TRBV25-1, the J call TRBJ1-1; D possibly corresponds to TRBD1 (6 bases). The V end lost 9 bases, the J end lost 1 base, and 12 bases lay between the germline ends. Germline lookup yields CDR1 MGHDK and CDR2 SYGVNS. CDR3 length: 13 residues. The CDR3 DNA follows: TGTGCCAGTACCGGACAGCCGAACACTGAAGCTTTCTTT. Encoded protein: CASTGQPNTEAFF.

The chain carries TRBV27 and TRBJ2-2; 12 nucleotides align to TRBD2. The CDR3 consists of 17 residues. Trimming removed 4 bases from V and 5 bases from J; junction bases left unmatched: 8. CDR1 MNHEY and CDR2 SMNVEV come from the germline V gene (reference sequence). CDR3 nucleotides: TGTGCCAGCAGTTCCCTGACTAGCGGGAGTGGAACCGGGGAGCTGTTTTTT. Translating gives CASSSLTSGSGTGELFF.

This rearrangement joins TRBV9 to TRBJ1-5, with TRBD1 matching 8 bases. V trimming: 4 bases; J trimming: 0 bases; junction bases outside the gene matches: 9. This CDR3 spans 17 amino acids. Germline loops: CDR1 SGDLS, CDR2 YYNGEE. In DNA, the CDR3 is TGTGCCAGCAGCCCCCCGGGCAGGGGGCATAGCAATCAGCCCCAGCATTTT. Protein: CASSPPGRGHSNQPQHF.